A selection of T cell receptor beta chains follows, all from one sample in a study of blood T cell repertoires in COVID-19. TCRdb's copy holds only in-frame clones and misses some; the assay was immunoSEQ multiplex PCR. This table holds about 120,000 clones, 80% to 90% found once. The sample comprised peripheral blood. The receptors here all came from a human donor in a cohort sampled during active COVID-19. CDR3s include the opening cysteine and the closing phenylalanine or tryptophan. The order of the fields is J gene, D gene, V gene, clone size, CDR3 DNA, CDR3 protein. D genes are given only for firm matches. The size of a clone is reported for some rows only, either as once, few or many, or as a class for expanded clones.

TRBJ1-2	NA	TRBV7-9	NA	TGTGCCAGCAGCTTAGCAGGGGGAGCGCTTCTCTATGGCTACACCTTC	CASSLAGGALLYGYTF
TRBJ1-2	NA	TRBV5-5	once	TGTGCCAGCAGCCCAGCGACAGGAGAGACCTATGGCTACACCTTC	CASSPATGETYGYTF
TRBJ2-7	NA	TRBV19	NA	TGTGCCAGTACCCAGGGCAGTTATTCCTACGAGCAGTACTTC	CASTQGSYSYEQYF
TRBJ1-2	NA	TRBV18	NA	TGTGCCAGCTCACCATATGTGGGGGCGCATGGCTACACCTTC	CASSPYVGAHGYTF
TRBJ2-1	TRBD2	TRBV7-6	NA	TGTGCCAGCAGCCGGAGCGGGGGTACCTACAATGAGCAGTTCTTC	CASSRSGGTYNEQFF
TRBJ1-1	NA	TRBV28	NA	TGTGCCAGCAGTCATACCGGTCGGGGGAACACTGAAGCTTTCTTT	CASSHTGRGNTEAFF
TRBJ2-7	TRBD2	TRBV28	NA	TGTGCCAGCAGTCCCCCGGGACTAGCGGGGATCTCCTACGAGCAGTACTTC	CASSPPGLAGISYEQYF
TRBJ2-5	TRBD2	TRBV19	NA	TGTGCCAGTAGTCCCACTAGCGCTCATTCGGAGACCCAGTACTTC	CASSPTSAHSETQYF
TRBJ2-2	NA	TRBV9	NA	TGTGCCAGCAGCGTAGCTACAGACGGAACCGGGGAGCTGTTTTTT	CASSVATDGTGELFF
TRBJ1-4	NA	TRBV21-1	NA	TGTGCCAGCAGCAATAGTCGGCGGTTTAATGAAAAACTGTTTTTT	CASSNSRRFNEKLFF
TRBJ2-3	NA	TRBV19	NA	TGTGCCAGTAGTAGAGGTGTGAGTACGCAGTATTTT	CASSRGVSTQYF